A single sample gave rise to the 26 T cell receptor beta chains below, sequenced in a study of T cell responses to AZD1222 COVID-19 vaccine. Libraries were prepared by immunoSEQ multiplex PCR; TCRdb keeps only in-frame clonotypes and omits some of them. The sample carries about 130,000 clones, about 91% recorded once. Sequencing was performed on peripheral blood, taken on day 0 of AZD1222 vaccination. These receptors came from an adult in good health.

The genes are TRBV5-4 and TRBJ2-1; possible D gene TRBD1, 6 bases. The length of the CDR3 is 15 residues. CDR1 is SGHNT, CDR2 YYREEE, per germline (reference sequence). Trimming removed 2 bases from V and 1 base from J, with 10 bases in between. Written as DNA, the CDR3 is TGTGCCAGCAGCTTCGGACAGCCATCCTACAATGAGCAGTTCTTC. Protein: CASSFGQPSYNEQFF.

The chain recombines TRBV5-1 with TRBJ1-4; D is undetermined. The CDR3 is 13 amino acids. Germline CDR1 reads SGHRS; CDR2 reads YFSETQ. The germline V and J ends were trimmed by 0 bases and 5 bases, with 5 bases remaining between them. The CDR3 protein is CASSLDGNEKLFF. Here the CDR3 DNA reads TGCGCCAGCAGCTTGGACGGGAATGAAAAACTGTTTTTT.

This clone showed up just once. This chain uses TRBV7-9 with TRBJ2-5; 7 bases agree with TRBD2. V dropped 7 bases and J dropped 5; count of bases not matched to a gene: 10. The CDR3 extends over 14 amino acids. In germline, CDR1 is SEHNR, CDR2 FQNEAQ (reference sequence). The CDR3, as DNA: TGTGCCAGCACCCTTGGGGGAGGGCATGAGACCCAGTACTTC. This sequence encodes CASTLGGGHETQYF.

The genes are TRBV30 and TRBJ1-2, with D possibly TRBD1 on 6 matching bases. Germline V gene sequence: CDR1 GTSNPN, CDR2 SVGIG (reference sequence). The CDR3 sequence is 13 residues long. The CDR3 protein is CANQGGILYGYTF. In DNA form, the CDR3 reads TGTGCGAACCAAGGGGGGATACTCTATGGCTACACCTTC.

This chain uses TRBV5-5 with TRBJ1-3; D is unresolved. CDR1 is SGHKS and CDR2 is YYEKEE in the germline V gene (reference sequence). Trimming left V 1 base short and J 0 bases short, with 8 bases between. The CDR3 length is 15 residues. This CDR3 is CASSLQRNSGNTIYF. CDR3 coding DNA: TGTGCCAGCAGCTTGCAGCGGAACTCTGGAAACACCATATATTTT.

V is TRBV5-1 and J is TRBJ2-4; 12 positions match TRBD2. The CDR3 covers 17 residues. V lost 4 bases, J lost 0 bases, and 5 bases stayed unmatched. Germline-derived CDR1 and CDR2 are SGHRS and YFSETQ. CDR3 loop: CASSRLAGGSAKNIQYF. The CDR3 nucleotides are TGCGCCAGCAGCCGTCTAGCGGGAGGGTCAGCCAAAAACATTCAGTACTTC.

This clone was observed once. The chain uses TRBV5-1 and TRBJ2-7, with TRBD1 identical over 9 bases. Germline V lookup: CDR1 SGHRS, CDR2 YFSETQ. V trimming: 0 bases; J trimming: 7 bases; junction bases outside the gene matches: 5. This CDR3 contains 14 residues. The CDR3 nucleotides read TGCGCCAGCAGCTTGGACAGGGGGCTATGGGAGCAGTACTTC. It specifies CASSLDRGLWEQYF.

The DNA for the CDR3 is TGTGCCAGCAGCCTAAACAGGAACTATGGCTACACCTTC. It translates to CASSLNRNYGYTF. The chain is built from TRBV12-3 or TRBV12-4 and TRBJ1-2, with a weak D call TRBD1 (5 bases). CDR3 length: 13 residues. The ends were cut back, 6 bases at V and 2 bases at J, with 10 bases in the middle.

The CDR3 bases are TGTGCCAGCAGCTTCCGGGGCGGGAGCGAGACCCAGTACTTC. This codes for CASSFRGGSETQYF. V usage is TRBV7-2 and J usage is TRBJ2-5, with TRBD2 identical over 7 bases. Trimming at V came to 3 bases and at J to 5 bases, leaving 6 bases not matched to a gene. The length of the CDR3 is 14 residues. CDR1 SGHTA and CDR2 FQGNSA come from the germline V gene.

The V call is TRBV15, the J call TRBJ2-3; 10 positions agree with TRBD1. The CDR3 covers 17 residues. V was pared by 1 base and J by 2 bases, with 6 bases of the junction left unmatched. Germline CDR1 LNHNV, CDR2 YYDKDF (reference sequence). The CDR3 reads CATSRARDRGPTDTQYF. The CDR3 coding sequence is TGTGCCACCAGCAGAGCCCGGGACAGGGGACCCACAGATACGCAGTATTTT.

This chain connects TRBV6-2 or TRBV6-3 to TRBJ2-1; 10 positions agree with TRBD2. The CDR3 consists of 17 residues. Germline V gene data show CDR1 as MNHEY and CDR2 as SVGEGT. The V segment lost 1 base and the J segment 4 bases; nucleotides outside the gene matches: 7. This CDR3 is CASSYWASGSIYNEQFF. CDR3 coding DNA: TGTGCCAGCAGTTACTGGGCTAGCGGGAGTATTTACAATGAGCAGTTCTTC.

The genes are TRBV7-9 and TRBJ2-1; TRBD2 matches 11 bases. CDR3 length: 18 amino acids. Per the germline V gene, CDR1 is SEHNR and CDR2 is FQNEAQ (reference sequence). The V segment lost 7 bases and the J segment 0 bases; nucleotides outside the gene matches: 11. In nucleotides, the CDR3 is TGTGCCAGCATCCTCGGGCTAGCGGGAGGTCCCTCCTACAATGAGCAGTTCTTC. Its protein product is CASILGLAGGPSYNEQFF.

The chain combines TRBV5-4 with TRBJ1-6; D gene unclear. This CDR3 contains 15 residues. The V gene's germline CDR1 is SGHNT and CDR2 YYREEE (reference sequence). V was shortened by 1 base and J by 6 bases, with 11 bases between the two germline ends. The CDR3 here is CASSLLGRINSPLHF. CDR3 in DNA: TGTGCCAGCAGCTTGCTCGGACGGATTAATTCACCCCTCCACTTT.

The gene calls are TRBV27 and TRBJ2-7; 9 nucleotides match TRBD2. Germline CDR1 and CDR2: MNHEY and SMNVEV (reference sequence). This CDR3 is 13 amino acids long. V gave up 7 bases and J gave up 3 bases; unmatched junction bases: 4. The CDR3 is CASKVAGDYEQYF. DNA for the CDR3: TGTGCCAGCAAGGTAGCGGGAGACTACGAGCAGTACTTC.

This chain links TRBV14 with TRBJ2-7, with D perhaps TRBD2 (6 bases). The CDR3 extends over 17 amino acids. V was pared by 3 bases and J by 0 bases, with 18 bases between. Per germline, CDR1 SGHDN and CDR2 FVKESK. The CDR3 DNA follows: TGTGCCAGCAGCCATTTGACTGGGAGGCCGATCTCCTACGAGCAGTACTTC. Protein product: CASSHLTGRPISYEQYF.

This rearrangement joins TRBV6-5 to TRBJ2-2, with D hard to call. The CDR3 extends over 12 amino acids. Germline CDR1 reads MNHEY; CDR2 reads SVGAGI. V was shortened by 2 bases and J by 6 bases, with 4 bases between the two germline ends. The CDR3 coding sequence is TGTGCCAGCAGTTACGCAGCCGGGGAGCTGTTTTTT. Encoded protein: CASSYAAGELFF.

J is TRBJ2-1 and V is TRBV24-1, with 7 bases aligning to TRBD1. The CDR3 is 14 residues long. Germline V lookup: CDR1 KGHDR, CDR2 SFDVKD. Unmatched junction bases numbered 4, after V lost 2 bases and J lost 7 bases. CDR3 in amino acids: CATSDSGTVNEQFF. As DNA, the CDR3 is TGTGCCACCAGTGATTCCGGGACAGTGAATGAGCAGTTCTTC.

This clone is a singleton in its sample. The J gene is TRBJ1-5, the V gene TRBV19; TRBD1 might be the D (6 bases). The CDR3 extends over 17 amino acids. Trimming took off 6 bases at V and 3 bases at J, with 21 bases between the two ends. Germline V CDR1 and CDR2: LNHDA, SQIVND (reference sequence). For the CDR3, the DNA is TGTGCCAGTAGCTCCACGGGTACAGGGAGTTTCAATCAGCCCCAGCATTTT. This codes for CASSSTGTGSFNQPQHF.

The chain links TRBV7-9 to TRBJ2-7; D is ambiguous. This CDR3 has 12 residues. CDR1 is SEHNR and CDR2 is FQNEAQ in the germline V gene (reference sequence). Trimming cost V 3 bases and J 2 bases, with 5 bases left between them. Here the CDR3 reads CASSLRTYEQYF. In DNA form, the CDR3 reads TGTGCCAGCAGCTTGCGGACCTACGAGCAGTACTTC.

This rearrangement joins TRBV5-4 to TRBJ2-7; TRBD1 matches at 8 bases. V lost 4 bases, J lost 0 bases, and 6 bases stayed unmatched. The germline gives CDR1 SGHNT, CDR2 YYREEE (reference sequence). The CDR3 has 15 amino acids. CDR3 sequence: CASSPTGALSYEQYF. The CDR3 DNA reads TGTGCCAGCAGCCCGACAGGGGCCCTCTCCTACGAGCAGTACTTC.

J is TRBJ1-2 and V is TRBV7-2; TRBD1 matches at 7 bases. The V gene's germline CDR1 is SGHTA and CDR2 FQGNSA. The V gene end was trimmed by 0 bases and the J gene end by 5 bases; junction bases not matched to a gene: 12. The CDR3 extends over 17 amino acids. CDR3 region: CASSLAPSGQHLYGYTF. The CDR3, as DNA: TGTGCCAGCAGCTTAGCACCCTCGGGACAGCATCTTTATGGCTACACCTTC. The whole variable domain, filled in from reference TRBV7-2 and TRBJ1-2, reads GAGVSQSPSNKVTEKGKDVELRCDPISGHTALYWYRQSLGQGLEFLIYFQGNSAPDKSGLPSDRFSAERTGGSVSTLTIQRTQQEDSAVYLCASSLAPSGQHLYGYTFGSGTRLTVV.

The chain is built from TRBV5-1 and TRBJ2-5; D is perhaps TRBD2 (7 bases). The germline V gene encodes CDR1 SGHRS and CDR2 YFSETQ. The CDR3 extends over 16 amino acids. V was clipped by 1 base and J by 5 bases, with 18 bases between them. The CDR3 DNA reads TGCGCCAGCAGCTTGTCCGCCGCGCGGGGGCATGAGACCCAGTACTTC. This codes for CASSLSAARGHETQYF.

The table lists this clone with a count of one. The V gene is TRBV9, the J gene TRBJ1-1; D is possibly TRBD1 (5 bases). This CDR3 comprises 13 residues. The germline CDR1 and CDR2 sequences are SGDLS and YYNGEE. The ends were cut back, 2 bases at V and 6 bases at J, with 11 bases in the middle. Written as DNA, the CDR3 is TGTGCCAGCAGCGTCGGGGGGTTCGCTGAAGCTTTCTTT. This gives the protein CASSVGGFAEAFF.

The chain recombines TRBV29-1 with TRBJ2-7; unclear D gene. Trimming removed 5 bases at V and 0 bases at J, with 11 bases between. Per germline, CDR1 SQVTM and CDR2 ANQGSEA. The CDR3 is 13 amino acids. In nucleotides, the CDR3 is TGCAGCGTTCGGGTGGGCGGCTCCTACGAGCAGTACTTC. This gives the protein CSVRVGGSYEQYF.

The rearrangement uses TRBV7-6 and TRBJ2-7, with a tentative D call TRBD2 (5 bases). The CDR3 consists of 16 residues. V lost 5 bases to trimming and J lost 3 bases, with 20 bases between them. Looked up from germline, CDR1 is SGHVS and CDR2 is FNYEAQ. DNA for the CDR3: TGTGCCAGCAGCCGGCGAGGGCAATCCCCTCTCTACGAGCAGTACTTC. Residues: CASSRRGQSPLYEQYF.

This chain joins TRBV7-2 and TRBJ1-5; D is possibly TRBD1 (5 bases). The CDR3 is made up of 14 amino acids. Germline CDR1 SGHTA, CDR2 FQGNSA. Trimming left V 1 base short and J 9 bases short, with 13 bases between. CDR3 bases: TGTGCCAGCAGCTTAGAAGGGGTTAGGAGGCCCCAGCATTTT. This translates into CASSLEGVRRPQHF.